This T cell receptor beta chain was identified during a study of blood T cell repertoires in COVID-19. The CDR3 extends over 16 amino acids. V gave up 4 bases and J gave up 0 bases; unmatched junction bases: 4. CDR1 is SGHNT and CDR2 is YYREEE in the germline V gene (reference sequence). The method was immunoSEQ multiplex PCR; TCRdb's version includes in-frame clones alone and lacks a portion of them. The data contain 120,000 or so clones, around 87% of them singletons. The TCR sequence derives from a woman in her seventies with acute or convalescent COVID-19. The V call is TRBV5-4, the J call TRBJ2-1, with TRBD2 matching over 10 bases. Sequencing used peripheral blood. The CDR3 here is CASSLSGGASYNEQFF. The CDR3 nucleotides read TGTGCCAGCAGCCTGAGCGGGGGGGCCTCCTACAATGAGCAGTTCTTC.